This T cell receptor beta chain is drawn from a study of blood T cell repertoires in COVID-19. Study summary: Spain, Italy and the United States supplied samples that represented acute and convalescent COVID-19. Sample material is recorded as cDNA or gDNA derived from T cells, B-cell-depleted T cells, or PBMCs.

Authors' methods: Reference gene primer amplification gave nucleated cell count estimates. The data were produced by immunoSEQ multiplex PCR, yet TCRdb's version contains in-frame clones alone and is incomplete. Clone size and V and J calls were adopted from that table, with D and trimming inferred from the DNA. The repertoire holds under 250,000 clones, with roughly 82% as singletons. This clone was detected only a few times. Germline V lookup: CDR1 SGHVS, CDR2 FQNEAQ. The CDR3 length is 13 residues. Trimming removed 2 bases from V and 1 base from J, with 6 bases in between. The sequence was collected from a human donor in a cohort sampled during active COVID-19. The sequenced material came from peripheral blood. This chain joins TRBV7-8 and TRBJ2-7, with D unclear. In DNA, the CDR3 is TGTGCCAGCAGCTTAATCGGGTCCTACGAGCAGTACTTC. As protein: CASSLIGSYEQYF.